This T cell receptor beta chain was observed in a study of CD8 T cells in Susac syndrome. The RNA, about 0.45 to 1 ug, was put through reverse transcription using random hexamers. It was immunoSEQ multiplex PCR that amplified TCR beta CDR3 across 54 Vbeta and 13 Jbeta. A single record per CDR3 protein comes from TCRdb applying MiXCR to the immunoSEQ multiplex PCR reads. The profile shows roughly 150,000 distinct CDR3 sequences, roughly 94% of them singletons. The sequenced target, TCR beta, came from blood CD8+ and CD4+ T cells. TEMRA cells were FACS-enriched, with CD8+ and CD4+ T cells isolated negatively. The V and J ends lost 3 bases and 1 base respectively, with 6 bases between them. The CDR3 is 14 residues long. Notes on this clonotype: Its antigen is unidentified.

Study outcomes and limitations: The study acknowledged a relatively small number of individuals in its TCR sequencing and HLA analysis.

V usage is TRBV12-3 or TRBV12-4 and J usage is TRBJ2-2, with no clear D. The sample taken for sequencing was CD4+ T cells from PBMCs. The clonotype originates from a human donor with multiple sclerosis. In nucleotides, the CDR3 is TGTGCCAGCAGTTTTGTGGGGAACACCGGGGAGCTGTTTTTT. As protein: CASSFVGNTGELFF.